Presented here are 32 T cell receptor beta chains from one specimen sequenced in a study of blood T cells in healthy people across ages. A sample-barcoded 5' primer and a J-beta primer mix were used in a second PCR of roughly 7 to 11 cycles. TCRdb analysed the 5' RACE reads with MiXCR anew, one entry per CDR3 protein. The sample holds more than 1 million distinct CDR3 sequences, 45% seen once. The sequencing sample was made of blood. The receptors come from a woman between 55 and 75 years old in good health.

The chain is built from TRBV20-1 and TRBJ2-1; 12 nucleotides agree with TRBD2. CDR3 size: 15 residues. Germline CDR1 and CDR2: DFQATT and SNEGSKA (reference sequence). The ends lost 5 bases at V and 8 bases at J; junction bases unmatched: 10. The CDR3 region has the DNA TGCAGTGCTCCTCCTAGCGGGAGGGCTAGGGATGAGCAGTTCTTC. Its protein product is CSAPPSGRARDEQFF.

A single count supports this clonotype. J is TRBJ2-3 and V is TRBV5-4, with TRBD2 matching 8 bases. V shed 4 bases, J shed 6 bases, and the junction held 16 bases outside the gene matches. The CDR3 sequence is 17 residues long. CDR1 is SGHNT and CDR2 is YYREEE in the germline V gene (reference sequence). In nucleotides, the CDR3 is TGTGCCAGCAGCCCTTCCTCCGGGCGGGAGGCCCAGGATACGCAGTATTTT. Protein sequence: CASSPSSGREAQDTQYF.

In its sample, this clonotype was seen once. The V gene is TRBV10-3, the J gene TRBJ2-1, with TRBD2 matching 7 bases. The CDR3 runs 14 residues. Germline loops: CDR1 ENHRY, CDR2 SYGVKD. With 10 bases clipped from V and 5 bases from J, the junction kept 11 bases outside the gene matches. CDR3 nucleotide sequence: TGTGCCACCGCATTGGCTAGCGGAAACAATGAGCAGTTCTTC. It is translated as CATALASGNNEQFF.

V and J are TRBV4-1 and TRBJ2-3, with 9 bases fitting TRBD2. After removal of 11 bases from V and 1 base from J, the junction contained 7 bases not matched to a gene. Germline CDR1 MGHRA, CDR2 YSYEKL. The CDR3 consists of 14 residues. The CDR3 reads CAGGLAWGTDTQYF. DNA for the CDR3: TGCGCCGGCGGACTAGCGTGGGGCACAGATACGCAGTATTTT.

The V gene is TRBV29-1, the J gene TRBJ2-6; D is unresolved. The CDR3 has 17 residues. Trimming stripped 4 bases from V and 0 bases from J, with 16 bases between. From germline, CDR1 is SQVTM and CDR2 ANQGSEA. The CDR3, as DNA: TGCAGCGTTGGAGTGGGCCGTGACGACTCTGGGGCCAACGTCCTGACTTTC. Translated: CSVGVGRDDSGANVLTF.

The sample holds a few counts of this clonotype. The chain joins TRBV20-1 to TRBJ2-3; D not certain. V was shortened by 0 bases and J by 2 bases, with 9 bases between the two germline ends. CDR1 is DFQATT and CDR2 is SNEGSKA in the germline V gene (reference sequence). CDR3 size: 14 residues. CDR3 region: CSARDVQHTDTQYF. The DNA of the CDR3 is TGCAGTGCTAGAGATGTCCAGCACACAGATACGCAGTATTTT.

The CDR3, as DNA: TGTGCCAGCAGCTTGGACGCCCACTCCCAGGAGCTGTTTTTT. This codes for CASSLDAHSQELFF. The chain joins TRBV7-2 to TRBJ2-2; no clear D. This CDR3 has 14 amino acids. Trimming cost V 3 bases and J 10 bases, with 15 bases left between them. From germline, CDR1 is SGHTA and CDR2 FQGNSA.

The CDR3 region is CASSTGLLTDTQYF. In DNA form, the CDR3 reads TGTGCCAGCAGTACGGGCCTCTTAACAGATACGCAGTATTTT. The rearrangement joins TRBV6-6 to TRBJ2-3, with no clear D. CDR1 and CDR2 from the germline V gene are MNHNY and SVGAGI (reference sequence). This CDR3 has 14 residues. V lost 5 bases and J lost 3, with 12 bases in between.

A few counts support this clonotype. The chain couples TRBV21-1 to TRBJ2-7. TRBV21-1 represents a pseudogene. This CDR3 has 15 amino acids. In DNA, the CDR3 is TGTGCCAGCAGCAAAGAAGGAGCCTCGACCTACGAGCAGTACTTC. It is translated as CASSKEGASTYEQYF.

The chain couples TRBV20-1 to TRBJ2-3; TRBD2 matches at 9 bases. V lost 2 bases to trimming and J lost 6 bases; unmatched junction nucleotides: 12. This CDR3 spans 16 amino acids. Germline CDR1 reads DFQATT; CDR2 reads SNEGSKA (reference sequence). In DNA, the CDR3 is TGCAGTGCTAGATGGGCTAGCGGGAAAAGTGCGGATACGCAGTATTTT. This translates into CSARWASGKSADTQYF.

The rearrangement links TRBV6-1 to TRBJ2-7, with 9 bases matching TRBD2. Germline V gene lookup returns CDR1 MNHNS and CDR2 SASEGT. The CDR3 totals 14 residues. The trim removed 7 bases at V and 7 bases at J, leaving 11 bases unmatched. Written as DNA, the CDR3 is TGTGCCAGCAAAGGGCTAGCGGGACAGTCGGAGCAGTACTTC. Translated: CASKGLAGQSEQYF.

In regard to this clonotype: The junction departs from germline at one end; a sequencing error may be responsible. The V and J genes are TRBV6-1 and TRBJ2-5, with 8 bases matching TRBD1. The CDR3 has 17 amino acids. Looked up from germline, CDR1 is MNHNS and CDR2 is SASEGT. The DNA of the CDR3 is TGTGCTAGCAGTGAATGGAGGTGGGGACAGGCCACCAATGAGCAGTACTTC. Translation: CASSEWRWGQATNEQYF.

This clonotype was seen more than once but under ten times. The chain employs TRBV21-1 and TRBJ1-2; no DNA check was done on the table's D call, TRBD1. TRBV21-1 is termed a pseudogene. This CDR3 comprises 15 residues. The CDR3 reads CASSMGTGACYGYTF. The CDR3 nucleotides read TGTGCCAGCAGCATGGGGACAGGGGCCTGCTATGGCTACACCTTC.

This clonotype was seen more than once but under ten times. The CDR3 protein is CASSLSASGAAKNIQYF. CDR3 nucleotide sequence: TGTGCCAGCAGCTTATCGGCTAGCGGGGCAGCCAAAAACATTCAGTACTTC. This rearrangement joins TRBV11-2 to TRBJ2-4; 9 positions agree with TRBD2. Germline CDR1 reads SGHAT; CDR2 reads FQNNGV. After removal of 2 bases from V and 0 bases from J, the junction contained 5 bases not matched to a gene. The CDR3 sequence is 17 residues long.

The rearrangement links TRBV10-2 to TRBJ2-5; 11 bases fit TRBD1. The DNA matches TRBJ2-7 better at its end, which makes the J call doubtful. The germline gives CDR1 WSHSY, CDR2 SAAADI. CDR3 length: 15 amino acids. The CDR3 coding sequence is TGCGCCAGCAGTGACCCGGGACAGGGGGACTACGAGCAGTACTTC. It codes for CASSDPGQGDYEQYF.

The V gene is TRBV30, the J gene TRBJ2-7; D possibly corresponds to TRBD2 (5 bases). CDR3 length equals 11 residues. Germline lookup yields CDR1 GTSNPN and CDR2 SVGIG (reference sequence). Between the trimmed V and J ends, which lost 5 bases and 1 base, there was a span of 6 bases. The CDR3 nucleotides are TGTGCCTGGGGGGAGTCCTACGAGCAGTACTTC. Translating it yields CAWGESYEQYF.

V usage is TRBV5-1 and J usage is TRBJ2-3, with D maybe TRBD2 (5 bases). The CDR3 has 14 residues. The germline V gene has CDR1 SGHRS and CDR2 YFSETQ. The V and J ends lost 2 bases and 8 bases respectively, with 15 bases between them. CDR3 in DNA: TGCGCCAGCAGCTTAGCGACCCTAGCTAGTACGCAGTATTTT. This translates into CASSLATLASTQYF.

Turning to this clonotype: A much larger clone differs from this one at a single base, so this may be a read error. V is TRBV6-6 and J is TRBJ2-1, with a weak D call TRBD2 (6 bases). Trimming cost V 6 bases and J 10 bases, with 16 bases left between them. This CDR3 contains 13 residues. The V gene's germline CDR1 is MNHNY and CDR2 SVGAGI (reference sequence). The CDR3 DNA reads as TGTGCCAGCAGGCGGGGAGACTTCTACGAGCAGTTCTTC. Residues: CASRRGDFYEQFF.

This chain links TRBV6-1 with TRBJ2-5, with D possibly being TRBD2 (5 bases). Germline lookup yields CDR1 MNHNS and CDR2 SASEGT. Trimming took 7 bases from V and 11 from J, leaving 23 bases between them. There are 14 residues in the CDR3. As DNA, the CDR3 is TGTGCCAGCATTCCACCCGGGCGGGCGGCCGGGCAGTACTTC. Amino acid sequence: CASIPPGRAAGQYF.

This clonotype has a handful of counts. This rearrangement joins TRBV20-1 to TRBJ1-4, with a possible D match to TRBD1 (5 bases). CDR1 is DFQATT, CDR2 SNEGSKA, per germline (reference sequence). V lost 2 bases to trimming and J lost 8 bases, with 6 bases between them. The length of the CDR3 is 11 residues. The CDR3 region is CSARRGEKLFF. The CDR3 nucleotides are TGCAGTGCTAGAAGGGGCGAAAAACTGTTTTTT.

This clonotype was seen at least ten times. The rearrangement links TRBV15 to TRBJ2-2, with a possible D match to TRBD2 (6 bases). The ends were cut back, 5 bases at V and 5 bases at J, with 9 bases in the middle. There are 13 residues in the CDR3. The germline gives CDR1 LNHNV, CDR2 YYDKDF (reference sequence). The CDR3 DNA sequence: TGTGCCACCAGCCCCGGGGGTACCGGGGAGCTGTTTTTT. It translates to CATSPGGTGELFF.

This clonotype has more than one count but fewer than ten. The rearrangement links TRBV5-1 to TRBJ2-3, with D possibly TRBD1 on 5 matching bases. This CDR3 region has 13 residues. CDR1 and CDR2 from the germline V gene are SGHRS and YFSETQ. Trimming took off 3 bases at V and 10 bases at J, with 15 bases between the two ends. CDR3 bases: TGCGCCAGCAGCTCCCTACAGGCCAATGCGCAGTATTTT. Protein product: CASSSLQANAQYF.

V usage is TRBV12-3 or TRBV12-4 and J usage is TRBJ2-3, with D perhaps TRBD1 (6 bases). The CDR3 consists of 15 residues. Trimming left V 4 bases short and J 2 bases short, with 13 bases between. CDR3 amino acids: CASSSTTGPTDTQYF. The CDR3 nucleotides are TGTGCCAGCAGTTCCACGACAGGACCCACAGATACGCAGTATTTT.

The rearrangement links TRBV2 to TRBJ2-5; D remains ambiguous. The CDR3 length is 14 residues. Between the trimmed V and J ends, which lost 7 bases and 1 base, there was a span of 13 bases. Looked up from germline, CDR1 is SNHLY and CDR2 is FYNNEI. The CDR3 coding sequence is TGTGCCAGCACCCCTGGACCGACCCAAGAGACCCAGTACTTC. Residues: CASTPGPTQETQYF.

The genes are TRBV20-1 and TRBJ1-5, with 12 bases lining up with TRBD1. This CDR3 has 17 amino acids. The J segment lost 2 bases and the V segment lost 2 bases, leaving 7 bases of the junction unmatched. The germline V gene has CDR1 DFQATT and CDR2 SNEGSKA (reference sequence). The CDR3 is CSARRGTGGVGNQPQHF. As DNA, the CDR3 is TGCAGTGCTAGACGAGGGACAGGGGGCGTTGGCAATCAGCCCCAGCATTTT.

This chain's CDR3 is CSVGRQRETQYF. CDR3 coding DNA: TGCAGCGTTGGGCGGCAACGGGAGACCCAGTACTTC. The chain links TRBV29-1 to TRBJ2-5; no reliable D call. The germline V gene has CDR1 SQVTM and CDR2 ANQGSEA. The CDR3 totals 12 residues. Trimming took 4 bases from V and 5 from J, leaving 11 bases between them.

The chain carries TRBV5-1 and TRBJ2-7, with a weak D call TRBD2 (6 bases). Trimming took 5 bases from V and 7 from J, leaving 25 bases between them. Germline assignment: CDR1 SGHRS and CDR2 YFSETQ. The CDR3 contains 16 residues. As DNA, the CDR3 is TGCGCCAGCAGTTCCGCGGGCGGGGAAAGCTACAATGAGCAGTACTTC. It translates to CASSSAGGESYNEQYF.

The chain employs TRBV6-6 and TRBJ1-6, with TRBD1 identical over 11 bases. The CDR3 covers 16 residues. Trimming took 0 bases from V and 13 from J; bases not matched to a gene: 8. Germline V gene lookup returns CDR1 MNHNY and CDR2 SVGAGI (reference sequence). The CDR3 protein is CASSYSPGQGDFPLHF. The CDR3 nucleotides are TGTGCCAGCAGTTACTCCCCGGGACAGGGGGACTTCCCCCTCCACTTT.

The chain has TRBV25-1 and TRBJ2-5, with TRBD2 identical over 9 bases. CDR3 size: 12 residues. Germline CDR1 is MGHDK and CDR2 is SYGVNS. With V trimmed by 6 bases and J by 11 bases, 7 bases remained unmatched. The CDR3 DNA sequence: TGTGCCAGCAGCGGACTAGCGAATGAGCAGTACTTC. Protein sequence: CASSGLANEQYF.

This clonotype occurred many times. V and J are TRBV20-1 and TRBJ2-1; D possibly corresponds to TRBD1 (6 bases). The better agreement between TRBJ2-7 and the DNA end casts doubt on the J call. This CDR3 is 13 amino acids long. Germline-derived CDR1 and CDR2 are DFQATT and SNEGSKA (reference sequence). CDR3 sequence reads: CSVPTGIYNEQYF. Here the CDR3 DNA reads TGCAGTGTTCCCACAGGGATCTACAATGAGCAGTACTTC.

The rearrangement uses TRBV7-9 and TRBJ1-1, with D hard to call. Per the germline V gene, CDR1 is SEHNR and CDR2 is FQNEAQ (reference sequence). Trimming removed 2 bases from V and 3 bases from J, with 4 bases in between. CDR3 length: 12 residues. The CDR3: CASSLTHTEAFF. In DNA, the CDR3 is TGTGCCAGCAGCTTAACCCACACTGAAGCTTTCTTT.

V gene TRBV30 combines with J gene TRBJ1-1; D is unclear. The CDR3 contains 14 residues. Trimming removed 0 bases at V and 0 bases at J, with 8 bases between. From germline, CDR1 is GTSNPN and CDR2 SVGIG (reference sequence). The CDR3 nucleotides are TGTGCCTGGAGTGTTAGCCAGTTGAACACTGAAGCTTTCTTT. Translation gives CAWSVSQLNTEAFF.